The 13 T cell receptor beta chains below were found in one sample sequenced in a study of T cells after posttransplantation cyclophosphamide. Only in-frame clones appear in the TCRdb table, and some are missing; sequencing was by immunoSEQ multiplex PCR. Here the sample spans just over 15,000 clones, 84% being singletons. Methotrexate plus calcineurin inhibitor accompanied controls' myeloablative marrow transplants; sampling was 1 year later. Sequenced material: PBMCs, taken 371 days after allogeneic stem cell transplant with calcineurin inhibitor and methotrexate. The receptors were sampled from a male patient in his late teens or twenties who received an allogeneic stem cell transplant from a related donor, was CMV-positive, and had no GVHD. Some T cells here may be from the graft donor.

A single count supports this clone. The J gene is TRBJ2-7, the V gene TRBV27; tentatively, D is TRBD1 (6 bases). CDR1 and CDR2 (germline): MNHEY, SMNVEV (reference sequence). V lost 5 bases and J 0 bases, leaving 17 bases between the germline ends. The CDR3 contains 16 residues. This chain's CDR3 is CASSNKGGISSYEQYF. CDR3 coding DNA: TGTGCCAGCAGTAATAAAGGGGGAATTAGCTCCTACGAGCAGTACTTC.

The chain combines TRBV28 with TRBJ1-2; TRBD1 matches at 7 bases. The CDR3 covers 17 residues. The germline V gene encodes CDR1 MDHEN and CDR2 SYDVKM. J lost 0 bases, V lost 5 bases, and 12 bases had no gene match. CDR3 sequence reads: CASSLPQGELSNYGYTF. The CDR3 coding sequence is TGTGCCAGCAGTCTACCCCAGGGGGAGTTATCTAACTATGGCTACACCTTC.

In this sample, this clone turned up a few times. The V call is TRBV11-2, the J call TRBJ1-2, with a possible D match to TRBD1 (5 bases). The CDR3 consists of 14 residues. Trimming pared 5 bases from V and 6 bases from J, leaving 16 bases between. CDR1 and CDR2 (germline): SGHAT, FQNNGV. The CDR3 is CASSPGGRDDGYTF. CDR3 bases: TGTGCCAGCAGCCCCGGGGGTAGGGATGATGGCTACACCTTC.

The J gene is TRBJ1-1, the V gene TRBV29-1; D ambiguous. V was trimmed by 0 bases and J by 3 bases, leaving 11 bases between them. The germline gives CDR1 SQVTM, CDR2 ANQGSEA. The CDR3 is made up of 14 amino acids. The CDR3 reads CSVEDGPGDTEAFF. The DNA for the CDR3 is TGCAGCGTTGAAGATGGCCCCGGGGACACTGAAGCTTTCTTT.

The chain recombines TRBV6-5 with TRBJ2-3, with 7 bases identical to TRBD2. The ends lost 5 bases at V and 4 bases at J; junction bases unmatched: 6. The length of the CDR3 is 14 residues. The germline gives CDR1 MNHEY, CDR2 SVGAGI. CDR3 sequence (DNA): TGTGCCAGCAGTGGGGGGGGTCCGGCAGATACGCAGTATTTT. It specifies CASSGGGPADTQYF.

This chain connects TRBV7-9 to TRBJ2-5, with 7 bases lining up with TRBD2. V lost 3 bases to trimming and J lost 3 bases; unmatched junction nucleotides: 4. Germline V gene lookup returns CDR1 SEHNR and CDR2 FQNEAQ (reference sequence). The CDR3 extends over 14 amino acids. CDR3 region: CASSFGLAEETQYF. In DNA, the CDR3 is TGTGCCAGCAGCTTCGGGCTAGCGGAAGAGACCCAGTACTTC.

This chain links TRBV11-3 with TRBJ2-1; D remains unclear. Trimming took off 1 base at V and 7 bases at J, with 8 bases between the two ends. The germline V gene encodes CDR1 SGHNT and CDR2 YENEEA. The CDR3 spans 13 residues. CDR3 nucleotide sequence: TGTGCCAGCAGCTTAGCTATCGGTAATGAGCAGTTCTTC. Protein product: CASSLAIGNEQFF.

The chain is built from TRBV28 and TRBJ2-7; TRBD1 matches 8 bases. The trim removed 6 bases at V and 1 base at J, leaving 5 bases unmatched. The germline V gene encodes CDR1 MDHEN and CDR2 SYDVKM. The CDR3 runs 14 residues. In DNA form, the CDR3 reads TGTGCCAGCAGGGAACAGGGGGTATCCTACGAGCAGTACTTC. Amino acid sequence: CASREQGVSYEQYF.

The V gene is TRBV4-3, the J gene TRBJ1-4; D is uncertain. Germline CDR1 and CDR2: LGHNA and YSLEER. V lost 4 bases, J lost 7 bases, and 13 bases lay in between. This CDR3 is 14 amino acids long. The CDR3 DNA follows: TGCGCCAGCAGCCGTACCGGAGGAGCTGAAAAACTGTTTTTT. This translates into CASSRTGGAEKLFF.

The genes are TRBV11-1 and TRBJ2-3; D remains unclear. Germline lookup yields CDR1 SGHAT and CDR2 FQDESV (reference sequence). This CDR3 spans 14 amino acids. Trimming left V 5 bases short and J 6 bases short, with 15 bases between. This chain's CDR3 is CASSPSFDKDTQYF. Written as DNA, the CDR3 is TGTGCCAGCAGCCCCTCCTTTGACAAGGATACGCAGTATTTT.

The rearrangement links TRBV4-2 to TRBJ2-7; TRBD2 matches 11 bases. This CDR3 has 16 amino acids. Germline V gene sequence: CDR1 LGHNA, CDR2 YNFKEQ. Trimming at V came to 3 bases and at J to 7 bases, leaving 11 bases not matched to a gene. The CDR3 spells CASSQTSGIPLSEQYF. Here the CDR3 DNA reads TGTGCCAGCAGCCAGACTAGCGGGATCCCTCTGAGTGAGCAGTACTTC.

Here the CDR3 reads CASSSLGTGAYGYTF. CDR3 nucleotide sequence: TGTGCCAGCAGCTCCCTCGGGACAGGAGCTTATGGCTACACCTTC. This chain connects TRBV5-5 to TRBJ1-2, with TRBD1 identical over 8 bases. The germline gives CDR1 SGHKS, CDR2 YYEKEE (reference sequence). The CDR3 loop spans 15 amino acids. Unmatched junction bases numbered 9, after V lost 3 bases and J lost 5 bases.

Only a few counts were recorded for this clone. The chain combines TRBV6-5 with TRBJ2-3, with a weak D call TRBD2 (6 bases). V gave up 2 bases and J gave up 3 bases, with 12 bases separating them. Germline CDR1 reads MNHEY; CDR2 reads SVGAGI. The CDR3 has 15 amino acids. The CDR3 region has the DNA TGTGCCAGCAGTTACGCGGCGGGAAGGACAGATACGCAGTATTTT. Encoded protein: CASSYAAGRTDTQYF.